A selection of T cell receptor beta chains follows, all from one sample in a study of metastatic and nonmetastatic thyroid tumors. TCRdb recomputed clones from the PCR reads via MiXCR. The sample has just over 70,000 clones; roughly 18% are singletons. Input material: blood. The receptors here all came from a female donor with papillary thyroid cancer or a benign thyroid nodule (not recorded which). Some clones in this sample may be carry-over from other donors' samples. The CDR3 runs from the conserved cysteine through the conserved F or W. The order of the fields is J gene, V gene, CDR3 protein.

j_gene: TRBJ2-7; v_gene: TRBV28; CDR3aa: CASSLSPYYEQYF
j_gene: TRBJ2-3; v_gene: TRBV4-2; CDR3aa: CASSQDWASATDTQYF
j_gene: TRBJ1-6; v_gene: TRBV20-1; CDR3aa: CSAREVREGDSPLNF
j_gene: TRBJ1-1; v_gene: TRBV12-5; CDR3aa: CASGSGGTEAFF
j_gene: TRBJ2-3; v_gene: TRBV11-2; CDR3aa: CASSLLTGSGTDTQYF
j_gene: TRBJ2-1; v_gene: TRBV19; CDR3aa: CASSIAPSGSSYNEQFF
j_gene: TRBJ2-1; v_gene: TRBV20-1; CDR3aa: CSAREAGGGDYNEQFF
j_gene: TRBJ1-4; v_gene: TRBV12-3/TRBV12-4; CDR3aa: CASSPAGINEKLFF
j_gene: TRBJ2-1; v_gene: TRBV2; CDR3aa: CASIYNEQFF
j_gene: TRBJ1-2; v_gene: TRBV27; CDR3aa: CASSSRQGSYGYTF
j_gene: TRBJ1-5; v_gene: TRBV6-9; CDR3aa: CASSLTKRQGAWQPQHF
j_gene: TRBJ2-7; v_gene: TRBV20-1; CDR3aa: CSALDWVHPYEQYF
j_gene: TRBJ2-3; v_gene: TRBV19; CDR3aa: CASTIAGAKDTQYF
j_gene: TRBJ2-1; v_gene: TRBV28; CDR3aa: CASSGTTGDEQFF
j_gene: TRBJ2-7; v_gene: TRBV11-1; CDR3aa: CASSPGTSGSSSLEQYF
j_gene: TRBJ2-2; v_gene: TRBV2; CDR3aa: CASSAAYHTVELFF
j_gene: TRBJ1-6; v_gene: TRBV6-1; CDR3aa: CASSPARAGPPLHF
j_gene: TRBJ2-7; v_gene: TRBV27; CDR3aa: CASSWAGASYEQYF
j_gene: TRBJ1-2; v_gene: TRBV7-3; CDR3aa: CASSPDREVGYTF
j_gene: TRBJ2-7; v_gene: TRBV5-4; CDR3aa: CASSYSANLYEQYF
j_gene: TRBJ2-7; v_gene: TRBV4-2; CDR3aa: CASSLGTSASYEQYF
j_gene: TRBJ2-1; v_gene: TRBV9; CDR3aa: CASSVYERANEQFF
j_gene: TRBJ2-2; v_gene: TRBV30; CDR3aa: CAWGWSGYTGELFF
j_gene: TRBJ1-2; v_gene: TRBV6-5; CDR3aa: CASSYSWPKAQDGYTF
j_gene: TRBJ2-6; v_gene: TRBV12-3/TRBV12-4; CDR3aa: CASSLVGTALSGANVLTF
j_gene: TRBJ1-6; v_gene: TRBV11-2; CDR3aa: CASSDGTAANSPLHF
j_gene: TRBJ2-7; v_gene: TRBV28; CDR3aa: CASRLPLAPGEQYF
j_gene: TRBJ1-1; v_gene: TRBV11-3; CDR3aa: CASSPRGWETEALF
j_gene: TRBJ2-2; v_gene: TRBV9; CDR3aa: CASSVEADTGELFF
j_gene: TRBJ1-1; v_gene: TRBV19; CDR3aa: CASSPDRTLTEAFF
j_gene: TRBJ1-6; v_gene: TRBV24-1; CDR3aa: CATSEAGYNSPLNF
j_gene: TRBJ1-5; v_gene: TRBV7-6; CDR3aa: CASSLEEAYSNQPQHF
j_gene: TRBJ1-1; v_gene: TRBV2; CDR3aa: CASSAGANTEAFF
j_gene: TRBJ1-1; v_gene: TRBV2; CDR3aa: CASMMNTEAFF